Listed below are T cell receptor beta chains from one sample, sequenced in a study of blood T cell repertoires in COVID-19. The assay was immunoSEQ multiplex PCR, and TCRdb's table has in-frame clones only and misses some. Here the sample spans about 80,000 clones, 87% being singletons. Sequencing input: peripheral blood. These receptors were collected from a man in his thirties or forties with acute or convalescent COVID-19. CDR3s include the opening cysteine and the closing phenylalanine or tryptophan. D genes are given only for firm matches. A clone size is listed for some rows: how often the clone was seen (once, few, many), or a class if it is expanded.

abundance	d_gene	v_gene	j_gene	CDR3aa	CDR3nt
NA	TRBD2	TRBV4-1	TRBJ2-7	CASSQEGPAGGSYEQYF	TGCGCCAGCAGCCAAGAAGGGCCAGCGGGAGGCTCCTACGAGCAGTACTTC
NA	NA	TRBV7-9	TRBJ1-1	CASSFSESPGFF	TGTGCCAGCAGCTTTTCCGAATCCCCCGGTTTCTTT
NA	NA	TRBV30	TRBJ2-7	CAWGGGTATYEQYF	TGTGCCTGGGGTGGAGGGACAGCCACCTACGAGCAGTACTTC
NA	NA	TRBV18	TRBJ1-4	CASSPRPGFGTNEKLFF	TGTGCCAGCTCACCACGTCCGGGTTTTGGGACTAATGAAAAACTGTTTTTT
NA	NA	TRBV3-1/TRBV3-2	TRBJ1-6	CASSPRGGAAYNSPLHF	TGTGCCAGCAGCCCCCGCGGCGGGGCAGCCTATAATTCACCCCTCCACTTT
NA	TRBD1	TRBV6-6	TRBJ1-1	CASSIDRGGTEAFF	TGTGCCAGCAGTATAGACAGGGGGGGCACTGAAGCTTTCTTT
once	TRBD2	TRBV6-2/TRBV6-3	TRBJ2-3	CASSYPGLSGDTQYF	TGTGCCAGCAGTTACCCGGGACTAAGTGGAGATACGCAGTATTTT
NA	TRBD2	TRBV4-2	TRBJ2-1	CASSQDWPSGNNEQFF	TGTGCCAGCAGCCAAGATTGGCCTAGCGGAAACAATGAGCAGTTCTTC
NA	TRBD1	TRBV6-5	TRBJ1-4	CASSKQGQSEKLFF	TGTGCCAGCAGTAAACAGGGGCAGAGCGAAAAACTGTTTTTT
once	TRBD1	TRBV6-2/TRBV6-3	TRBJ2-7	CASSLPGTVFHEQYF	TGTGCCAGCAGTCTCCCCGGGACAGTCTTCCACGAGCAGTACTTC
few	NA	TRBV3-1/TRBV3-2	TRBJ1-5	CASSQAPVGNQPQHF	TGTGCCAGCAGCCAAGCCCCGGTTGGCAATCAGCCCCAGCATTTT
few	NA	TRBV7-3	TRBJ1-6	CASSLQGYSPLHF	TGTGCCAGCAGCTTGCAGGGGTATTCACCCCTCCACTTT
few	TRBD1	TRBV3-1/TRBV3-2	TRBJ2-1	CASSQDSLDAGGGRSSYNEQFF	TGTGCCAGCAGCCAAGATTCTTTGGATGCAGGGGGCGGCAGAAGCTCCTACAATGAGCAGTTCTTC
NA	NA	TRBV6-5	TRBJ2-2	CASSPRDTGELFF	TGTGCCAGCAGTCCGAGGGACACCGGGGAGCTGTTTTTT
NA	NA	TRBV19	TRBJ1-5	CASNATPSRGNQPQHF	TGTGCCAGTAACGCAACCCCGTCCAGGGGCAATCAGCCCCAGCATTTT
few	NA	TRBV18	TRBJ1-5	CASSPPGGEQPQHF	TGTGCCAGCTCACCCCCGGGGGGCGAGCAGCCCCAGCATTTT
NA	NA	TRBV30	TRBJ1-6	CAWDPQGNSPLHF	TGTGCCTGGGACCCCCAGGGCAATTCACCCCTCCACTTT
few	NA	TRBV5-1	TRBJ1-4	CASSLGQFATNEKLFF	TGCGCCAGCAGCTTGGGCCAGTTTGCAACTAATGAAAAACTGTTTTTT
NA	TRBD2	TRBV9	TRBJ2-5	CASSARLAGVGKETQYF	TGTGCCAGCAGCGCCCGACTAGCGGGAGTGGGAAAAGAGACCCAGTACTTC
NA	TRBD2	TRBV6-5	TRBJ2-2	CAGTRLAGGDGELFF	TGTGCCGGCACCAGACTAGCGGGAGGGGACGGGGAGCTGTTTTTT
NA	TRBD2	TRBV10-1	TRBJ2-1	CASSESRAGGYNEQFF	TGCGCCAGCAGTGAGTCGCGGGCGGGAGGGTACAATGAGCAGTTCTTC
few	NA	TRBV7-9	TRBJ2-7	CASSSGTYEQYF	TGTGCCAGCAGCTCCGGTACCTACGAGCAGTACTTC
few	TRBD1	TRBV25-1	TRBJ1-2	CASSERDRDAPGYTF	TGTGCCAGCAGTGAGCGGGACAGGGATGCGCCTGGCTACACCTTC
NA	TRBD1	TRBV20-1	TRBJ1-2	CSASHGQDHGYTF	TGCAGTGCTAGTCATGGACAGGACCATGGCTACACCTTC
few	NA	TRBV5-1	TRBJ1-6	CASSDTQGGGYSPLHF	TGCGCCAGCAGCGATACACAGGGCGGGGGTTATTCACCCCTCCACTTT
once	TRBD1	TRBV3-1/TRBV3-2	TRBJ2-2	CASSRQTGFNGELFF	TGTGCCAGCAGCCGTCAGACAGGGTTTAACGGGGAGCTGTTTTTT
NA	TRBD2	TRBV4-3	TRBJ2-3	CASSQEPLSGASDTQYF	TGCGCCAGCAGCCAAGAACCACTGAGCGGGGCCTCAGATACGCAGTATTTT
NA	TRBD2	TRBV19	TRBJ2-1	CASSIDRGTSGRNEQFF	TGTGCCAGTAGTATAGATCGCGGGACTAGCGGGAGAAATGAGCAGTTCTTC
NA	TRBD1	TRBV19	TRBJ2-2	CASSPRGQGRTGELFF	TGTGCCAGTAGTCCCCGGGGACAGGGGAGGACCGGGGAGCTGTTTTTT
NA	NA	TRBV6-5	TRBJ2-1	CASKTTYNEQFF	TGTGCCAGCAAGACAACCTACAATGAGCAGTTCTTC
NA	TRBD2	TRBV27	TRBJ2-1	CATRTSGNNEQFF	TGTGCCACCCGGACTAGCGGGAACAATGAGCAGTTCTTC
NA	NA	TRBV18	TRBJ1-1	CASSPSSGWKNTEAFF	TGTGCCAGCTCACCAAGTTCAGGCTGGAAGAACACTGAAGCTTTCTTT
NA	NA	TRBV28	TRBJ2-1	CASSPPTGGDEQFF	TGTGCCAGCAGTCCACCCACAGGTGGCGATGAGCAGTTCTTC
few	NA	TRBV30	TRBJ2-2	CAWKAGLTTGELFF	TGTGCCTGGAAGGCGGGACTGACCACCGGGGAGCTGTTTTTT
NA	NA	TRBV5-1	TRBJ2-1	CASSLGVSGPYNEQFF	TGCGCCAGCAGCTTGGGTGTTAGCGGACCCTACAATGAGCAGTTCTTC
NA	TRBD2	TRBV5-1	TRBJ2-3	CASSPGGRAVDTQYF	TGCGCCAGCAGCCCCGGCGGGAGGGCTGTAGATACGCAGTATTTT
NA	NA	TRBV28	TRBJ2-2	CASTNTGELFF	TGTGCCAGTACGAACACCGGGGAGCTGTTTTTT
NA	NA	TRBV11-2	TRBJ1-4	CASSLALMAANEKLFF	TGTGCCAGCAGCTTAGCCCTCATGGCCGCTAATGAAAAACTGTTTTTT
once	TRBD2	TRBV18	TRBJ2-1	CASTPSGTSGNNEQFF	TGTGCCAGCACTCCCTCCGGGACTAGCGGGAACAATGAGCAGTTCTTC
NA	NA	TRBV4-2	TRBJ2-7	CASSQDPRGRKSYEQYF	TGTGCCAGCAGCCAAGATCCACGTGGGAGAAAGTCCTACGAGCAGTACTTC